Given below is one T cell receptor gamma chain in context. Its antigen is undetermined. These data are taken from a study of human gamma delta and Vdelta1 T cells. TCRdb re-called the PCR reads with CATT. Among some 8,500 gamma-chain clones, approximately 42% were seen once, and the ten largest hold under 3%. Germline CDR1 and CDR2: VENAVY and YDSYNSRV. The CDR3 totals 14 residues. The junction had 10 bases not matched to a gene; V was cut back by 6 bases and J by 2 bases. Study-wide results and caveats: Delta One T cells were reportedly polyclonal and broadly cytotoxic against acute myeloid leukemia.

The rearrangement links TRGV8 to TRGJ1 or TRGJ2. The sequenced sample consisted of Vdelta1 gamma-delta T cells from blood grown in culture (DOT cells). The sequence was collected from a human donor in good health. CDR3 DNA: TGTGCCACCTGGCCGAGCCGGGATTATTATAAGAAACTCTTT. This sequence encodes CATWPSRDYYKKLF.